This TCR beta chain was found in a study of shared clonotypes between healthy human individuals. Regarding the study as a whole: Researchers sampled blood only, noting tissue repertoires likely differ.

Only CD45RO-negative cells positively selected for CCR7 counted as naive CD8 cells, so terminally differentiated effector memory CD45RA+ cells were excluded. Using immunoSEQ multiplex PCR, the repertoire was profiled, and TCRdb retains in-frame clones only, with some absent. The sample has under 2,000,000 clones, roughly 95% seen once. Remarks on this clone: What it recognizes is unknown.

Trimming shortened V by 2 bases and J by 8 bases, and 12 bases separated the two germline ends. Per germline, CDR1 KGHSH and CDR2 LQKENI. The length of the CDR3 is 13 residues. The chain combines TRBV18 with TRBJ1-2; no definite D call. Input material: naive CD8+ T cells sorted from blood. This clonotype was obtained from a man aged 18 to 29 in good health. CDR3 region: CASSPYGSSGYTF. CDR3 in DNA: TGTGCCAGCTCACCATACGGCTCGTCCGGCTACACCTTC. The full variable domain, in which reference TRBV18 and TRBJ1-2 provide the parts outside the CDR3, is NAGVMQNPRHLVRRRGQEARLRCSPMKGHSHVYWYRQLPEEGLKFMVYLQKENIIDESGMPKERFSAEFPKEGPSILRIQQVVRGDSAAYFCASSPYGSSGYTFGSGTRLTVV.